This T cell receptor beta chain came from a study of T cell responses to AZD1222 COVID-19 vaccine. J was trimmed by 8 bases and V by 2 bases; bases with no gene match: 9. Germline CDR1 is MNHEY and CDR2 is SVGAGI. The CDR3 consists of 15 residues. Method: immunoSEQ multiplex PCR; TCRdb's copy keeps in-frame clones and lacks some. The sample contains some 170,000 clones, roughly 92% of which appear only once. Second doses were pooled across both intervals (about 4 or about 12 weeks). This receptor was obtained from an adult who received the AZD1222 COVID-19 vaccine. This material consisted of peripheral blood, taken 28 days after the second AZD1222 dose. The V call is TRBV6-5, the J call TRBJ1-3; 7 nucleotides match TRBD1. This chain's CDR3 is CASSYSDRVGDTIYF. DNA for the CDR3: TGTGCCAGCAGTTACAGCGACAGGGTCGGAGACACCATATATTTT.